This TCR beta chain emerged from a study of CD8 T cells in ankylosing spondylitis. Findings and limits, study-wide: Blood from ankylosing spondylitis patients appeared to carry a characteristic eight-variant TCR beta motif.

With 7 bases removed from V and 0 bases from J, the gap between germline ends came to 10 bases. The length of the CDR3 is 14 residues. As to this clonotype: Its antigen is as yet unknown.

TCRdb re-called the 5' RACE reads with MiXCR, one entry per CDR3 protein. The table shows about 440,000 distinct CDR3 sequences, with about 15% occurring only once. The origin of this receptor is a male donor with ankylosing spondylitis. The J gene is TRBJ2-1, the V gene TRBV12-3 or TRBV12-4; D gene unclear. The sequenced sample was blood, either unsorted or a sorted T cell fraction (not recorded which). CDR3 amino acids: CASNSESSYNEQFF. As DNA, the CDR3 is TGTGCCAGCAATTCGGAGAGCTCCTACAATGAGCAGTTCTTC.